Below, 20 T cell receptor beta chains from the same sample are listed, as sequenced in a study of T cells in Graves' hyperthyroidism and ophthalmopathy. Amplification of TCR beta CDR3 regions used RNA as the template. An initial round of RT-PCR targeting the TCR CDR3 relied on the HTBI primer set. TCRdb reprocessed the multiplex PCR reads with MiXCR, giving one entry per CDR3 protein. This repertoire shows about 200,000 distinct CDR3 sequences, less than 20% found once; its top ten account for approximately 56%. The sequenced sample was blood. The receptors shown here come from a woman aged 50 to 60 with Graves' hyperthyroidism.

This clonotype was counted many times. The V and J genes are TRBV12-3 or TRBV12-4 and TRBJ1-5; D not certain. V was clipped by 6 bases and J by 0 bases, with 15 bases between them. The CDR3 spans 16 residues. DNA for the CDR3: TGTGCCAGCAGCTCCAGCTATTCATATAGCAATCAGCCCCAGCATTTT. Translating it yields CASSSSYSYSNQPQHF.

This clonotype was recorded a few times. The chain recombines TRBV12-5 with TRBJ2-3; D is ambiguous. The V gene's germline CDR1 is LGHNT and CDR2 FRNRAP. The CDR3 contains 13 residues. V dropped 5 bases and J dropped 1 base, with 7 bases sitting between them. CDR3 loop: CASGTQGTDTQYF. CDR3 coding DNA: TGTGCTAGTGGTACCCAGGGCACAGATACGCAGTATTTT.

This clonotype was seen many times. The J gene is TRBJ1-2, the V gene TRBV24-1, with no clear D. V was pared by 3 bases and J by 0 bases, with 7 bases between. Germline-derived CDR1 and CDR2 are KGHDR and SFDVKD. This CDR3 comprises 14 residues. The chain's CDR3 is CATSDPTTNYGYTF. CDR3 sequence (DNA): TGTGCCACCAGTGATCCGACAACTAACTATGGCTACACCTTC.

In this sample, this clonotype turned up many times. The chain carries TRBV28 and TRBJ1-3; 8 bases are shared with TRBD1. The germline V gene encodes CDR1 MDHEN and CDR2 SYDVKM. V was pared by 6 bases and J by 2 bases, with 3 bases of the junction left unmatched. The CDR3 has 14 amino acids. The CDR3 DNA follows: TGTGCCAGCAGCCAGGGACAGGCTGGAAACACCATATATTTT. The encoded protein is CASSQGQAGNTIYF.

The CDR3 DNA reads as TGTGCCATCAGTGTAATGCGGGACGAGCAGTACTTC. It encodes CAISVMRDEQYF. This chain links TRBV10-3 with TRBJ2-7, with a weak D call TRBD2 (5 bases). V lost 4 bases to trimming and J lost 5 bases, with 9 bases between them. CDR1 is ENHRY and CDR2 is SYGVKD in the germline V gene. The CDR3 extends over 12 amino acids.

This clonotype was observed at least ten times. V and J are TRBV27 and TRBJ2-7; no reliable D call. Germline V gene lookup returns CDR1 MNHEY and CDR2 SMNVEV (reference sequence). With 11 bases removed from V and 3 bases from J, the gap between germline ends came to 17 bases. The CDR3 has 13 amino acids. This CDR3 is CASARPPIYEQYF. The CDR3 coding sequence is TGTGCCTCCGCAAGGCCTCCCATCTACGAGCAGTACTTC.

At least ten counts were recorded for this clonotype. V is TRBV24-1 and J is TRBJ1-1; D unclear. V lost 5 bases and J 6 bases, leaving 15 bases between the germline ends. CDR3 length equals 14 residues. In germline, CDR1 is KGHDR, CDR2 SFDVKD. For the CDR3, the DNA is TGTGCCACCAGTGGTGCAGGAGGAAAGGCTGAAGCTTTCTTT. Translating gives CATSGAGGKAEAFF.

This clonotype was observed at least ten times. The chain is built from TRBV30 and TRBJ1-2; 8 bases are a match to TRBD1. Germline V gene sequence: CDR1 GTSNPN, CDR2 SVGIG (reference sequence). The CDR3 is made up of 15 amino acids. The V and J ends lost 7 bases and 7 bases, in that order; junction bases with no gene match: 17. CDR3 region: CASEPPGQGQGGYTF. Here the CDR3 DNA reads TGTGCCTCCGAACCTCCTGGACAGGGTCAGGGTGGCTACACCTTC.

This clonotype appeared a single time. The V gene is TRBV28, the J gene TRBJ2-3; 12 bases are a match to TRBD2. V gave up 8 bases and J gave up 13 bases; unmatched junction bases: 16. Germline assignment: CDR1 MDHEN and CDR2 SYDVKM. The CDR3 length is 15 residues. CDR3 sequence reads: CASGTSGSGGGTEYF. The CDR3, as DNA: TGTGCCAGCGGGACTAGCGGGTCGGGCGGTGGGACGGAGTATTTT.

This clonotype was picked up a small number of times. The rearrangement links TRBV5-6 to TRBJ2-3; D tentatively reads TRBD1 or TRBD2 (5 bases each). CDR1 is SGHDT and CDR2 is YYEEEE in the germline V gene. The CDR3 has 14 residues. Trimming removed 4 bases from V and 3 bases from J, with 12 bases in between. The CDR3 loop is CASSTSGRTDTQYF. Written as DNA, the CDR3 is TGTGCCAGCAGCACTTCAGGGAGAACAGATACGCAGTATTTT.

The count of this clonotype is one. The rearrangement links TRBV19 to TRBJ2-3; D may be TRBD2 (6 bases). CDR1 is LNHDA and CDR2 is SQIVND in the germline V gene (reference sequence). The CDR3 spans 15 residues. Between the trimmed V and J ends, which lost 4 bases and 2 bases, there was a span of 13 bases. Here the CDR3 DNA reads TGTGCCAGTAGTAAAGCGGGTTCCCACACAGATACGCAGTATTTT. It codes for CASSKAGSHTDTQYF.

CDR3: CAISPQGDGYTF. CDR3 sequence (DNA): TGTGCCATCAGCCCCCAGGGTGATGGCTACACCTTC. V and J are TRBV10-3 and TRBJ1-2; TRBD1 might be the D (5 bases). The V end was cut by 6 bases, the J end by 6 bases, with 11 bases between. The CDR3 has 12 residues. The germline CDR1 and CDR2 sequences are ENHRY and SYGVKD.

This clonotype was counted ten times or more. The chain is built from TRBV6-4 and TRBJ2-6; D is unresolved. V shed 3 bases and J shed 0 bases, with 6 bases lying between them. The CDR3 spans 15 residues. Germline V gene sequence: CDR1 MRHNA, CDR2 SNTAGT. CDR3 protein: CASSETSSGANVLTF. In nucleotides, the CDR3 is TGTGCCAGCAGTGAGACCAGCTCTGGGGCCAACGTCCTGACTTTC.

In its sample, this clonotype was seen many times. The chain recombines TRBV6-1 with TRBJ2-7; D is uncertain. Looked up from germline, CDR1 is MNHNS and CDR2 is SASEGT. The V gene lost 7 bases and the J gene lost 2 bases, with 12 bases spanning the gap. This CDR3 has 13 amino acids. The CDR3 loop is CASKYHYAYEQYF. For the CDR3, the DNA is TGTGCCAGCAAGTATCACTACGCCTACGAGCAGTACTTC.

Ten or more counts support this clonotype. The V gene is TRBV11-1, the J gene TRBJ2-7; D is unresolved. The CDR3 sequence is 14 residues long. V lost 2 bases and J lost 4, with 12 bases in between. Germline CDR1 is SGHAT and CDR2 is FQDESV (reference sequence). For the CDR3, the DNA is TGTGCCAGCAGCTTACGGTTAGAGAGGTACGAGCAGTACTTC. This translates into CASSLRLERYEQYF.

The sample holds many counts of this clonotype. The chain combines TRBV18 with TRBJ1-1; no clear D gene. This CDR3 is 14 amino acids long. V was shortened by 4 bases and J by 0 bases, with 9 bases between the two germline ends. CDR1 is KGHSH and CDR2 is LQKENI in the germline V gene. The CDR3 here is CASSLNSLNTEAFF. The CDR3, as DNA: TGTGCCAGCTCACTGAACAGTTTGAACACTGAAGCTTTCTTT.

The gene calls are TRBV20-1 and TRBJ1-2; D not certain. The germline V and J ends were trimmed by 0 bases and 5 bases, with 13 bases remaining between them. The CDR3 runs 14 residues. CDR1 is DFQATT and CDR2 is SNEGSKA in the germline V gene (reference sequence). This CDR3 reads CSARDEKQIYGYTF. The CDR3 DNA is TGCAGTGCTAGAGATGAGAAACAGATTTATGGCTACACCTTC.

This clonotype appeared a few times. At one end, the junction sequence differs from germline, possibly due to a read error. The chain couples TRBV15 to TRBJ2-7, with D unclear. CDR3 size: 14 residues. Germline assignment: CDR1 LNHNV and CDR2 YYDKDF (reference sequence). CDR3 sequence: CATSREPGSYEQYF. In nucleotides, the CDR3 is TGTGCCACCAGCCGAGAGCCGGGTAGCTACGAGCAGTACTTC.

The chain employs TRBV9 and TRBJ2-2; D unresolved. Germline CDR1 and CDR2: SGDLS and YYNGEE. The germline V and J ends were trimmed by 1 base and 7 bases, with 5 bases remaining between them. The CDR3 is made up of 12 amino acids. The chain's CDR3 is CASSVYSGELFF. CDR3 coding DNA: TGTGCCAGCAGCGTATATAGCGGGGAGCTGTTTTTT.

This clonotype was seen ten or more times. The rearrangement links TRBV3-1 to TRBJ1-1; D is uncertain. The CDR3 runs 14 residues. From germline, CDR1 is LGHDT and CDR2 YNNKEL (reference sequence). V shed 1 base and J shed 1 base, with 7 bases lying between them. CDR3: CASSQGRRNTEAFF. The CDR3 coding sequence is TGTGCCAGCAGCCAAGGTCGCAGGAACACTGAAGCTTTCTTT. Full variable domain (remainder filled in from reference TRBV3-1 and TRBJ1-1): DTAVSQTPKYLVTQMGNDKSIKCEQNLGHDTMYWYKQDSKKFLKIMFSYNNKELIINETVPNRFSPKSPDKAHLNLHINSLELGDSAVYFCASSQGRRNTEAFFGQGTRLTVV.